Reported below is one T cell receptor (beta chain). No antigen is known for it. No much larger clonotype is one base removed from it; base qualities were not supplied. The sample belongs to a study of neurological immune-mediated disorders (dated by TCRdb to 2018 to 2020). Study-level background: Using UMI-based sequencing, the study compared peripheral blood TCR-beta repertoires from patients with HTLV-I-associated myelopathy (HAM/TSP), patients with multiple sclerosis, and healthy controls. The roughly 110 TCR-beta libraries covered PBMC samples along with longitudinal samples, technical triplicates, and paired sorted CD4+ and CD8+ T-cell subsets. Longitudinal HAM/TSP and healthy donors were sampled at 3 time-points each (about 3-40 month intervals). The cohort comprised about 71 subjects: roughly 15 HAM/TSP patients, some 34 multiple sclerosis patients and around 20 healthy controls. The paper as a whole reports these results and caveats: TCR clonal expansion was highest in HAM/TSP patients and lowest in MS patients, with MS patients falling below even healthy controls. No identical CDR3 amino acid sequences were shared among expanded clones across subjects, suggesting private TCR-beta repertoires in all groups.

cDNA synthesis used template-switch 5'RACE with a primer carrying a 10-nucleotide random unique molecular identifier tagging each TCR transcript. Every sequencing run yielded over 180 million TCR-beta sequences covering 15-18 subjects. The RNeasy kit was used for extraction of total RNA. Using the KAPA Real-time Library Amplification kit, TCR-beta VDJ regions were amplified with primers for the TCR constant region and the 5'RACE anchor. Sample indexes and Illumina adaptors were added in a first PCR, and a second PCR then increased library yield. After purification with Ampure beads, the TCR product of roughly 650 bp was size-selected on a 2% E-gel SizeSelection system. Before pooling, library quality was checked on a Bioanalyzer, concentration was measured with Qubit, and libraries were quantified with the Kapa Library Quantification kit. An Illumina HiSeq 2500 was used to sequence the libraries paired-end at 2 x 150 bp. To increase sequence diversity, about 25-31% phiX was spiked into each library pool. The study's own analysis went as follows. The quality-filtered reads were processed with the UMI-based MiGEC pipeline, whose error correction step removed more than 80% of the raw TCR sequences. IMGT germline references were used for alignment of VDJ genes, and clonotypes were defined by a unique CDR3 amino acid sequence together with V-J genes. Clonal expansion, Shannon diversity and CDR3 relatedness (CalcPairwiseDistances, ClusterSamples) were evaluated with VDJtools, and phylogenetic trees were built with CLCbio workbench. Using coefficient-of-variation modelling across technical triplicates, the study counted a clone as expanded if it had at least 8 unique UMIs. TCRdb cleaned the public reads at Q25 with fastp, built clones with MiXCR and kept in-frame beta chains. Each entry merges the rows of one CDR3 protein and shows their most common DNA and genes. What appears here as the V and J calls and clone size reflects TCRdb's work, not the paper's. The sample table lists 45,000 to 60,000 distinct CDR3 sequences, roughly 13% of them with a count of one. Around 8.8% of the sample is in the top ten clones.

Sample time point, as interpreted from the label and publication: longitudinal time-point 3. For unsorted PBMC libraries, 2 million PBMCs were used after storage in RNAlater at -80 degrees C until RNA extraction. PBMCs were separated from peripheral blood using Ficoll-Hypaque density gradient centrifugation and then cryopreserved in liquid nitrogen. V is clipped by 3 bases and J by 6 bases, and the sequence between their germline boundaries is 6 bases long. The CDR3 holds 11 amino acids from the cysteine to the phenylalanine. The read is trimmed to its CDR3 DNA, 33 bases read in frame from base 1. CDR1 is given as KGHSH and CDR2 as LQKENI, both from the germline V gene.

Sequenced sample: PBMCs. The chain is encoded by TRBV18 joined to TRBJ2-7; too little of a D gene remains to name it. This TCR was recovered from a male donor with HTLV-1-associated myelopathy (HAM/TSP). The base sequence is TGTGCCAGCTCACCTAAAATCGAGCAGTACTTC. This gives the protein CASSPKIEQYF. The full variable domain, completed from the reference TRBV18 and TRBJ2-7 proteins outside the CDR3, reads NAGVMQNPRHLVRRRGQEARLRCSPMKGHSHVYWYRQLPEEGLKFMVYLQKENIIDESGMPKERFSAEFPKEGPSILRIQQVVRGDSAAYFCASSPKIEQYFGPGTRLTVT.